This record covers a single T cell receptor beta chain. Antigen: not known. As for the donors, each was a healthy bone marrow donor. The PCR was carried out with 60 Vbeta primers and 13 Jbeta primers. Sequencing was performed with immunoSEQ multiplex PCR; in TCRdb, only in-frame clones are kept and a portion is missing. The data contain 160,000 or so clones, around 81% of them seen just once; the ten biggest clones take up roughly 5.2%. This record comes from a study of cytomegalovirus exposure and HLA in healthy donors. Study-level findings and limits: Previous analysis showed most TCR beta V segments were productive about 87% or about 30% of the time.

Germline CDR1 reads SEHNR; CDR2 reads FQNEAQ (reference sequence). The CDR3 sequence is 14 residues long. With 3 bases removed from V and 7 bases from J, the gap between germline ends came to 16 bases. The sequenced sample consisted of PBMCs. This sequence joins TRBV7-9 and TRBJ2-7, with D tentatively TRBD2 (5 bases). The sequence was collected from a woman younger than 30 in good health and CMV-seropositive. Written as DNA, the CDR3 is TGTGCCAGCAGCTTCCTAGCAGGATCGGGGGAGCAGTACTTC. Translation: CASSFLAGSGEQYF.